Listed here are 9 T cell receptor beta chains from one sample, sequenced in a study of CD8 T cells in ankylosing spondylitis. Each CDR3 protein gets one entry after TCRdb re-called the 5' RACE reads with MiXCR. The sample contains roughly 190,000 distinct CDR3 sequences, roughly 13% of which appear only once. Material for sequencing was blood, either unsorted or a sorted T cell fraction (not recorded which). The receptor source for this set is a male donor with ankylosing spondylitis or in good health (not recorded which).

The rearrangement links TRBV6-5 to TRBJ2-3, with D possibly TRBD2 on 6 matching bases. The CDR3 runs to 14 residues. V lost 4 bases and J lost 1, with 9 bases in between. Germline assignment: CDR1 MNHEY and CDR2 SVGAGI. CDR3 DNA sequence: TGTGCCAGCAGTTCTCCGGGAGGCACAGATACGCAGTATTTT. Protein sequence: CASSSPGGTDTQYF.

At least ten counts were recorded for this clonotype. The chain has TRBV7-9 and TRBJ2-5; D possibly corresponds to TRBD1 (5 bases). The germline gives CDR1 SEHNR, CDR2 FQNEAQ (reference sequence). This CDR3 region has 13 residues. Deletions cut 2 bases from V and 5 bases from J, with 9 bases between. The CDR3 here is CASSLRRDETQYF. The DNA of the CDR3 is TGTGCCAGCAGCTTACGCAGGGATGAGACCCAGTACTTC. Looking up the rest from reference TRBV7-9 and TRBJ2-5 gives the full variable domain: DTGVSQNPRHKITKRGQNVTFRCDPISEHNRLYWYRQTLGQGPEFLTYFQNEAQLEKSRLLSDRFSAERPKGSFSTLEIQRTEQGDSAMYLCASSLRRDETQYFGPGTRLLVL.

The chain joins TRBV2 to TRBJ1-1; D call uncertain. The CDR3 totals 14 residues. Looked up from germline, CDR1 is SNHLY and CDR2 is FYNNEI. V lost 6 bases, J lost 5 bases, and 16 bases lay in between. Here the CDR3 DNA reads TGTGCCAGCAGATCTAAAGGTTATGGTACTGAAGCTTTCTTT. It translates to CASRSKGYGTEAFF.

The J gene is TRBJ2-3, the V gene TRBV20-1, with 8 bases that match TRBD2. The V segment lost 1 base and the J segment 2 bases; nucleotides outside the gene matches: 8. In germline, CDR1 is DFQATT, CDR2 SNEGSKA (reference sequence). The CDR3 length is 16 residues. Written as DNA, the CDR3 is TGCAGTGCTAGAGGGACAGCGGGGGCCGCCACAGATACGCAGTATTTT. Its protein product is CSARGTAGAATDTQYF.

This chain connects TRBV7-9 to TRBJ1-2; D is ambiguous. The CDR3 extends over 13 amino acids. The germline V and J ends were trimmed by 2 bases and 4 bases, with 8 bases remaining between them. CDR1 SEHNR and CDR2 FQNEAQ come from the germline V gene (reference sequence). The CDR3 region has the DNA TGTGCCAGCAGCTTATCGGCAGTCTATGGCTACACCTTC. This translates into CASSLSAVYGYTF. The full variable domain, rest sourced from reference TRBV7-9 and TRBJ1-2, is DTGVSQNPRHKITKRGQNVTFRCDPISEHNRLYWYRQTLGQGPEFLTYFQNEAQLEKSRLLSDRFSAERPKGSFSTLEIQRTEQGDSAMYLCASSLSAVYGYTFGSGTRLTVV.

Ten or more counts support this clonotype. The chain is built from TRBV25-1 and TRBJ2-3; possible D gene TRBD2, 5 bases. The V end lost 4 bases, the J end lost 0 bases, and 11 bases lay between the germline ends. Germline CDR1 and CDR2: MGHDK and SYGVNS. The CDR3 is made up of 15 amino acids. The DNA for the CDR3 is TGTGCCAGCAGTGGACTAACCATTAGCACAGATACGCAGTATTTT. Protein: CASSGLTISTDTQYF. Full variable domain (rest looked up from reference TRBV25-1 and TRBJ2-3): EADIYQTPRYLVIGTGKKITLECSQTMGHDKMYWYQQDPGMELHLIHYSYGVNSTEKGDLSSESTVSRIRTEHFPLTLESARPSHTSQYLCASSGLTISTDTQYFGPGTRLTVL.

The table lists this clonotype with a few counts. The genes are TRBV2 and TRBJ1-2; a possible D gene is TRBD1 (5 bases). Germline V lookup: CDR1 SNHLY, CDR2 FYNNEI. The CDR3 loop spans 11 amino acids. Trimming cost V 7 bases and J 8 bases, with 11 bases left between them. The CDR3 bases are TGTGCCAGCATGAGGGACGGCGGCTACACCTTC. Protein: CASMRDGGYTF. The entire variable domain, with the rest obtained from reference TRBV2 and TRBJ1-2, is as follows: EPEVTQTPSHQVTQMGQEVILRCVPISNHLYFYWYRQILGQKVEFLVSFYNNEISEKSEIFDDQFSVERPDGSNFTLKIRSTKLEDSAMYFCASMRDGGYTFGSGTRLTVV.

This clonotype has a count of ten or more. The DNA for the CDR3 is TGTGCCAGCAGTTTATCTGAGAACACTGAAGCTTTCTTT. Its translation: CASSLSENTEAFF. The V and J genes are TRBV27 and TRBJ1-1; the D is unclear. V lost 0 bases to trimming and J lost 1 base, with 3 bases between them. This CDR3 spans 13 amino acids. Germline V lookup: CDR1 MNHEY, CDR2 SMNVEV (reference sequence).

The rearrangement links TRBV7-9 to TRBJ1-1; D is undetermined. Trimming cost V 3 bases and J 5 bases, with 13 bases left between them. CDR1 SEHNR and CDR2 FQNEAQ come from the germline V gene (reference sequence). The CDR3 loop spans 14 amino acids. CDR3 nucleotides: TGTGCCAGCAGCTTTAAGAATCCCGAAACTGAAGCTTTCTTT. Translated: CASSFKNPETEAFF.